The rows below give T cell receptor beta chains drawn from one sample of a study of blood T cell repertoires in COVID-19. Assay: immunoSEQ multiplex PCR; the TCRdb copy retains only in-frame clones and omits some. This sample has around 300,000 clones, with roughly 86% found just once. Sequenced: PBMCs or T cells enriched from blood (not recorded which). The receptor source for this set is an older woman who had recovered from COVID-19. The conserved cysteine and the conserved F or W are not part of the CDR3 here. A D gene is named only where the DNA matches it firmly. Size is stated for part of the rows, as once, few or many counts, or as a class when the clone is expanded.

clone_size,v_call,d_call,j_call,cdr3_length,cdr3_aa
NA,TRBV11-3,NA,TRBJ1-2,14,ASSLDARAHPQGYT
NA,TRBV6-2/TRBV6-3,TRBD1,TRBJ1-5,16,ASSYTPGRGYSNQPQH
NA,TRBV7-6,NA,TRBJ2-2,12,ASSGWREAGELF
NA,TRBV3-1/TRBV3-2,TRBD2,TRBJ2-7,12,ASSQSSGRDEQY
NA,TRBV11-3,TRBD1,TRBJ1-1,12,ASRAADRFTEAF
NA,TRBV9,TRBD2,TRBJ2-5,14,ASSPGLAGGRETQY
NA,TRBV7-9,NA,TRBJ1-1,13,ASSTYSGGYTEAF
NA,TRBV5-1,NA,TRBJ2-3,12,ASLGQSSTDTQY
NA,TRBV3-1/TRBV3-2,NA,TRBJ1-5,13,ASSQDLAFRKPQH
NA,TRBV28,NA,TRBJ2-7,12,ASSLSGPHYEQY
NA,TRBV5-1,NA,TRBJ1-1,13,ASSLVGRGLTEAF
NA,TRBV7-9,NA,TRBJ2-2,14,ASSFQGGTNTGELF
NA,TRBV27,TRBD2,TRBJ2-5,16,ASSLKRTSGGAGETQY
NA,TRBV29-1,NA,TRBJ2-2,13,SVWQGLANTGELF
NA,TRBV12-5,NA,TRBJ1-1,11,ASGTTGPLGAF
once,TRBV10-1,TRBD1,TRBJ2-1,12,ASSPGGSRNEQF
NA,TRBV7-9,NA,TRBJ1-4,12,ASQYPPTNEKLF
once,TRBV7-7,TRBD2,TRBJ2-1,13,ASSRTSGGAGEQF
NA,TRBV27,NA,TRBJ2-2,12,ASSSDRRAGELF
once,TRBV6-5,NA,TRBJ2-5,12,ASIGGSLAETQY
once,TRBV5-1,TRBD1,TRBJ1-4,14,ASSLGTGGLVEKLF
NA,TRBV9,TRBD2,TRBJ2-2,14,ASSLGLAENTGELF
NA,TRBV6-4,NA,TRBJ1-2,13,ASRYRNQANYGYT
NA,TRBV5-1,NA,TRBJ2-5,13,ASSPQPGQQETQY
NA,TRBV18,NA,TRBJ1-5,15,ASSPIPPAGSNQPQH
NA,TRBV11-2,NA,TRBJ1-4,13,ASSFPGATNEKLF
NA,TRBV7-9,NA,TRBJ2-1,11,ASSLYTSYEQF
NA,TRBV29-1,TRBD2,TRBJ2-3,13,SVAGGRSSTDTQY
NA,TRBV18,TRBD2,TRBJ2-1,15,ASSPFSGRKAYNEQF
NA,TRBV28,NA,TRBJ1-5,13,ASRGDRSLNQPQH
NA,TRBV7-3,TRBD1,TRBJ1-2,11,ASSLGQGHGYT
NA,TRBV28,TRBD1,TRBJ2-7,12,ASSLTGDPYEQY
NA,TRBV5-4,NA,TRBJ2-7,13,ASSLAKRDSYEQY
few,TRBV27,TRBD2,TRBJ2-5,12,ASSLNAGVETQY
once,TRBV9,NA,TRBJ1-5,11,ASSAGVDQPQH
NA,TRBV5-1,TRBD1,TRBJ2-5,13,ASSLALTGEETQY
NA,TRBV7-3,TRBD2,TRBJ2-5,12,ASSLTAGEETQY
NA,TRBV12-5,NA,TRBJ2-1,12,ASGPPQFYNEQF
NA,TRBV9,TRBD2,TRBJ2-2,13,ASSVLAGVPGELF
NA,TRBV7-9,TRBD2,TRBJ2-1,15,ASSPGGTASGGTEQF
NA,TRBV7-6,NA,TRBJ1-1,13,ASSLGGHMNTEAF
NA,TRBV9,NA,TRBJ2-1,11,ASSVGLIEVKF
NA,TRBV6-5,TRBD1,TRBJ1-2,12,ASSQRDRDSGYT
NA,TRBV15,NA,TRBJ2-1,12,ATSRDRQGYEQF
NA,TRBV7-3,NA,TRBJ2-2,14,ASSTTGFGDTGELF
NA,TRBV5-4,NA,TRBJ1-4,15,ASSLALQGATNEKLF
NA,TRBV11-1,NA,TRBJ1-6,10,AVTRENSPLH
NA,TRBV19,NA,TRBJ2-4,16,ASTLNGFGGREENIQY
NA,TRBV7-2,NA,TRBJ2-2,10,AYARASGELF
NA,TRBV3-1/TRBV3-2,NA,TRBJ2-2,13,ASSQVADLRGELF
NA,TRBV28,NA,TRBJ1-1,14,ASLPGALGSWTEAF
NA,TRBV19,TRBD1,TRBJ1-1,14,ASSASRDRGDTEAF
few,TRBV7-9,TRBD2,TRBJ2-7,12,AIAGGGWSYEQY
NA,TRBV18,NA,TRBJ2-2,13,ASSTKTGDTGELF
once,TRBV12-3/TRBV12-4,NA,TRBJ2-1,10,ASGGLDNEQF
NA,TRBV5-5,NA,TRBJ1-4,14,ASTGGVTATNEKLF
NA,TRBV4-1,TRBD1,TRBJ1-2,17,ASSPPGAARQGVNYGYT